This section outlines one T cell receptor beta chain sequence together with its context. Different DNA sequences within this sample yield the same CDR3. There are 12 residues in the CDR3. Germline CDR1 reads MNHNS; CDR2 reads SASEGT. V lost 2 bases and J lost 5, with 6 bases in between. The sample originates from a study of shared clonotypes between healthy human individuals. Here immunoSEQ multiplex PCR was the method, and the copy in TCRdb shows in-frame clones only, minus some. The profile shows about 2.4 million clones, roughly 93% of them singletons. The sample comprised naive CD4+ T cells from PBMCs. This sample's subset: CD45RA+ positively selected. V is TRBV6-1 and J is TRBJ1-2; D remains ambiguous. This TCR came from a man between 18 and 29 years old in good health. Some clones in this sample may be carry-over from other donors' samples. The CDR3 here is CASSESGYGYTF. The CDR3 region has the DNA TGTGCCAGCAGTGAATCGGGGTATGGCTACACCTTC.